Below are 20 T cell receptor beta chains sequenced from a single sample in a study of T cell clonality in common variable immunodeficiency. Overall study findings and caveats: Reportedly, TCR beta sequences from common variable immunodeficiency showed fewer deletions and N-nucleotide insertions.

Their recognized antigens are unknown. Measured with immunoSEQ multiplex PCR; TCRdb has only the in-frame clones, and not every one. In total the sample includes roughly 12,000 clones, none of them seen once. Sequenced: peripheral blood mononuclear cells. Source of these receptors: a human donor with common variable immunodeficiency.

This clone was picked up a small number of times. The read finishes 3 residues shy of the CDR3 end, and the germline J gene is used to complete it. The chain couples TRBV18 to TRBJ2-1, with TRBD1 as a possible D gene (5 bases). V lost 2 bases and J lost 3, with 14 bases in between. This CDR3 contains 16 residues. CDR1 and CDR2 (germline): KGHSH, LQKENI. CDR3 in amino acids: CASSPKSDSHYNEQFF. Incomplete CDR3 DNA: TGTGCCAGCTCACCAAAAAGTGACAGCCACTACAATGAG. Looking up the rest from reference TRBV18 and TRBJ2-1 gives the full variable domain: NAGVMQNPRHLVRRRGQEARLRCSPMKGHSHVYWYRQLPEEGLKFMVYLQKENIIDESGMPKERFSAEFPKEGPSILRIQQVVRGDSAAYFCASSPKSDSHYNEQFFGPGTRLTVL.

This clone was seen only a few times. Read sequence stops 3 residues before the CDR3 end, and the germline J gene provides the missing end. The rearrangement joins TRBV6-1 to TRBJ1-1; the match to TRBD1 covers 9 bases. This CDR3 spans 16 amino acids. CDR1 is MNHNS and CDR2 is SASEGT in the germline V gene. V lost 2 bases, J lost 3 bases, and 7 bases stayed unmatched. The CDR3 bases that were read are TGTGCCAGCAGTGAAAGAACGGGGACAGGGCACACTGAA. Translating it yields CASSERTGTGHTE. The whole CDR3 region reads CASSERTGTGHTEAFF.

The table lists this clone with a few counts. The CDR3 sequence is CASSIQGNYGYTF. Partial CDR3 DNA: TGTGCCAGCAGTATACAGGGTAACTATGGC. The chain has TRBV6-2 or TRBV6-3 and TRBJ1-2; D might be TRBD1 (6 bases). The CDR3 is cut off 3 residues early in the read; its end comes from the germline J gene. This CDR3 has 13 residues. CDR1 and CDR2 (germline): MNHEY, SVGEGT. V gave up 5 bases and J gave up 1 base, with 8 bases separating them.

This clone turned up a few times. The missing CDR3 end, 3 residues past where the read stops, is filled in from the germline J gene. This chain joins TRBV18 and TRBJ1-3; possibly TRBD1 for D (6 bases). Germline V CDR1 and CDR2: KGHSH, LQKENI. This CDR3 region has 19 residues. Between the trimmed V and J ends, which lost 3 bases and 0 bases, there was a span of 21 bases. The CDR3 protein is CASSPGGGHQRSSGNTIYF. The DNA read from the CDR3 is TGTGCCAGCTCACCCGGCGGGGGACACCAACGTAGCTCTGGAAACACC.

The CDR3 sequence is CASSSGDSSYEQYF. Partial CDR3 DNA: TGTGCCAGCAGTTCCGGGGACAGCTCCTACGAG. This sequence joins TRBV7-9 and TRBJ2-7, with 7 nucleotides matching TRBD1. The sequenced fragment ends 3 residues before the CDR3 boundary, so the rest is inferred from the germline J gene. The germline gives CDR1 SEHNR, CDR2 FQNEAQ (reference sequence). The CDR3 is 14 residues long. J gave up 0 bases and V 6 bases, and 5 bases lay outside the gene matches.

As to this clone: The read terminates 3 residues before the CDR3 end, so the remaining end is supplied by the germline J gene. The chain has TRBV7-9 and TRBJ2-7, with 8 positions matching TRBD1. Germline V lookup: CDR1 SEHNR, CDR2 FQNEAQ (reference sequence). This CDR3 contains 15 residues. V trimming: 1 base; J trimming: 4 bases; junction bases outside the gene matches: 6. CDR3 DNA, as far as it was read: TGTGCCAGCAGCTTAGACTTGGACAGGGTATACGAG. Translating gives CASSLDLDRVYE. Given in full, the CDR3 is CASSLDLDRVYEQYF.

This clone was picked up a small number of times. Read coverage stops 3 residues before the CDR3 terminus; the germline J gene supplies the remainder. The gene calls are TRBV7-3 and TRBJ2-3; 8 bases match TRBD2. J was trimmed by 3 bases and V by 2 bases; bases with no gene match: 4. This CDR3 has 15 residues. CDR1 and CDR2 (germline): SGHTA, FQGTGA. The CDR3 sequence: CASSLQAGETDTQYF. Partial CDR3 DNA: TGTGCCAGCAGCTTACAAGCGGGGGAAACAGATACG. The complete variable domain, with remaining parts taken from reference TRBV7-3 and TRBJ2-3, reads GAGVSQTPSNKVTEKGKYVELRCDPISGHTALYWYRQSLGQGPEFLIYFQGTGAADDSGLPNDRFFAVRPEGSVSTLKIQRTERGDSAVYLCASSLQAGETDTQYFGPGTRLTVL.

As to this clone: The CDR3 end falls 3 residues outside the read, so it is completed with the germline J gene. This chain joins TRBV19 and TRBJ1-5; the D is unclear. Trimming left V 3 bases short and J 0 bases short, with 12 bases between. Germline values: CDR1 LNHDA, CDR2 SQIVND (reference sequence). The CDR3 has 16 amino acids. The CDR3 spells CASSIETDYSNQPQHF. The sequenced CDR3 bases are TGTGCCAGTAGTATTGAAACAGACTATAGCAATCAGCCC.

This clone was counted a few times. Read sequence stops 3 residues before the CDR3 end, and the germline J gene provides the missing end. V and J are TRBV7-2 and TRBJ1-2; tentatively, D is TRBD1 (6 bases). Trimming took 3 bases from V and 3 from J, leaving 11 bases between them. Germline values: CDR1 SGHTA, CDR2 FQGNSA. The length of the CDR3 is 14 residues. CDR3 DNA, as far as it was read: TGTGCCAGCAGCTTGCTGACAGGTGACTATGGC. This gives the protein CASSLLTGDYG. The whole CDR3 protein is CASSLLTGDYGYTF.

This clone is deemed medium-sized. The read is 3 residues too short to cover the CDR3 end, so that end is filled in from the germline J gene. J is TRBJ1-1 and V is TRBV19, with D possibly being TRBD1 (5 bases). The V end was cut by 6 bases, the J end by 1 base, with 15 bases between. The CDR3 totals 15 residues. Germline assignment: CDR1 LNHDA and CDR2 SQIVND (reference sequence). The CDR3 bases that were read are TGTGCCAGTAGCGATCCGGGACTCAGGAACACTGAA. Translating it yields CASSDPGLRNTE. The entire CDR3 sequence reads CASSDPGLRNTEAFF.

With respect to this clone: The read ends 3 residues early relative to the CDR3; the germline J gene fills the gap. The rearrangement links TRBV7-6 to TRBJ2-1; TRBD1 matches at 7 bases. Germline V gene data show CDR1 as SGHVS and CDR2 as FNYEAQ. V shed 3 bases, J shed 2 bases, and the junction held 1 base outside the gene matches. This CDR3 is built from 14 residues. CDR3 bases read: TGTGCCAGCAGCTTTACAGGGGCCTACAATGAG. Protein: CASSFTGAYNE. The complete CDR3 sequence is CASSFTGAYNEQFF.

Only a few counts were recorded for this clone. The covered CDR3 bases are TGTGCCAGTAGTATGATCGCGGGGACAGGAGGAAGTCGCTCCTATAATTCACCC. Encoded protein: CASSMIAGTGGSRSYNSP. The entire CDR3 protein reads CASSMIAGTGGSRSYNSPLHF. The chain employs TRBV19 and TRBJ1-6; the match to TRBD1 covers 8 bases. Read data end 3 residues before the CDR3 end; the end is taken from the germline J gene. CDR1 is LNHDA and CDR2 is SQIVND in the germline V gene (reference sequence). This CDR3 has 21 residues. V dropped 3 bases and J dropped 0; count of bases not matched to a gene: 16.

This clone has a handful of counts. The CDR3 extends 3 residues past the end of the read, so its final part is completed from the germline J gene. This rearrangement joins TRBV18 to TRBJ2-7, with 8 positions matching TRBD1. The CDR3 sequence is 15 residues long. Germline values: CDR1 KGHSH, CDR2 LQKENI. The ends lost 3 bases at V and 3 bases at J; junction bases unmatched: 7. The sequenced part of the CDR3 DNA is TGTGCCAGCTCACCCGACAGGGGAAGGAGCTACGAG. Residues: CASSPDRGRSYE. The CDR3, in full, reads CASSPDRGRSYEQYF.

To note about this clone: The read stops 3 residues short of the end of the CDR3; the missing end is completed from the germline J gene. This chain connects TRBV5-1 to TRBJ1-6; D unresolved. The V and J ends lost 4 bases and 7 bases respectively, with 9 bases between them. The CDR3 totals 13 residues. Germline lookup yields CDR1 SGHRS and CDR2 YFSETQ. CDR3 amino acids: CASSLETNSPLHF. The DNA read from the CDR3 is TGCGCCAGCAGCCTGGAAACAAATTCACCC. Looking up the rest from reference TRBV5-1 and TRBJ1-6 gives the full variable domain: KAGVTQTPRYLIKTRGQQVTLSCSPISGHRSVSWYQQTPGQGLQFLFEYFSETQRNKGNFPGRFSGRQFSNSRSEMNVSTLELGDSALYLCASSLETNSPLHFGNGTRLTVT.

This clone came up many times. The CDR3 goes on 3 residues after the read ends, and that part is filled in from the germline J gene. The V call is TRBV19, the J call TRBJ2-1; the D gene is possibly TRBD2 (5 bases). V dropped 3 bases and J dropped 0 bases, with 9 bases sitting between them. The CDR3 length is 15 residues. Germline V lookup: CDR1 LNHDA, CDR2 SQIVND (reference sequence). The CDR3 spells CASSIEGRSYNEQFF. Incomplete CDR3 DNA: TGTGCCAGTAGTATTGAGGGCCGCTCCTACAATGAG. Variable domain in full (rest from reference TRBV19 and TRBJ2-1): DGGITQSPKYLFRKEGQNVTLSCEQNLNHDAMYWYRQDPGQGLRLIYYSQIVNDFQKGDIAEGYSVSREKKESFPLTVTSAQKNPTAFYLCASSIEGRSYNEQFFGPGTRLTVL.

This clone was counted only a few times. The read ends 3 residues early relative to the CDR3; the germline J gene fills the gap. V and J are TRBV2 and TRBJ1-2, with D perhaps matching TRBD1 (6 bases). Per the germline V gene, CDR1 is SNHLY and CDR2 is FYNNEI. The CDR3 is made up of 13 amino acids. Trimming cost V 5 bases and J 2 bases, with 9 bases left between them. CDR3 DNA (partial): TGTGCCAGCAGTTACAGGGCGAACTATGGC. Its translation: CASSYRANYG. The entire CDR3 protein is CASSYRANYGYTF. Full variable domain (remainder filled in from reference TRBV2 and TRBJ1-2): EPEVTQTPSHQVTQMGQEVILRCVPISNHLYFYWYRQILGQKVEFLVSFYNNEISEKSEIFDDQFSVERPDGSNFTLKIRSTKLEDSAMYFCASSYRANYGYTFGSGTRLTVV.

This clone has a count of ten or more. The sequenced CDR3 bases are TGCGCCAGCAGCCAAGGACTAGCGGGGGGTCTCACCGGGGAG. Encoded protein: CASSQGLAGGLTGE. The CDR3 in full is CASSQGLAGGLTGELFF. The chain joins TRBV5-1 to TRBJ2-2, with TRBD2 identical over 14 bases. The observed sequence ends 3 residues before the CDR3 terminus, with the missing tail filled in from the germline J gene. Germline CDR1 and CDR2: SGHRS and YFSETQ. This CDR3 comprises 17 residues. V lost 4 bases to trimming and J lost 4 bases; unmatched junction nucleotides: 6.

This clone was counted only a few times. The sequenced fragment ends 3 residues before the CDR3 boundary, so the rest is inferred from the germline J gene. V is TRBV7-2 and J is TRBJ2-1; tentative D call: TRBD2 (7 bases). CDR3 length: 15 amino acids. V dropped 3 bases and J dropped 7 bases, with 16 bases sitting between them. In germline, CDR1 is SGHTA, CDR2 FQGNSA. CDR3 bases read: TGTGCCAGCAGCTTGGTAGGGGGGGCGTCGAATGAG. This sequence encodes CASSLVGGASNE. The whole CDR3 protein reads CASSLVGGASNEQFF.

About this clone: The read terminates 3 residues before the CDR3 end, so the remaining end is supplied by the germline J gene. The rearrangement links TRBV6-1 to TRBJ1-2; D is unresolved. Between the trimmed V and J ends, which lost 1 base and 5 bases, there was a span of 11 bases. In germline, CDR1 is MNHNS, CDR2 SASEGT. The CDR3 runs 14 residues. Here the CDR3 reads CASSEGSGVYGYTF. The CDR3 bases that were read are TGTGCCAGCAGTGAAGGGTCAGGCGTTTATGGC.

This clone was counted between two and nine times. Read coverage stops 3 residues before the CDR3 terminus; the germline J gene supplies the remainder. The chain couples TRBV19 to TRBJ2-7; D is perhaps TRBD2 (5 bases). This CDR3 contains 14 residues. Trimming took 3 bases from V and 2 from J, leaving 11 bases between them. The V gene's germline CDR1 is LNHDA and CDR2 SQIVND (reference sequence). CDR3 DNA (partial): TGTGCCAGTAGTATTCGGGGAAACACCTACGAG. Its translation: CASSIRGNTYE. The complete CDR3 reads CASSIRGNTYEQYF.